The rows below give T cell receptor beta chains drawn from one sample of a study of cytomegalovirus exposure and HLA in healthy donors. Clones were read by immunoSEQ multiplex PCR, and TCRdb kept only the in-frame ones, dropping some. The sample lists approximately 81,000 clones, 60% to 80% occurring once. The sequencing input was PBMCs. These receptors were taken from a woman aged 45-60 years in good health and CMV-seropositive. Each CDR3 is given with its conserved first and last residue. The D gene is left open where the match is weak. Clone size is not always given. Where it is, it says once, few, many or a class for expanded clones.

J gene	V gene	clone size	D gene	CDR3 DNA	CDR3 protein
TRBJ1-1	TRBV7-3	NA	NA	TGTGCCAGCAGCTTAACCACCGGGGGCACTGAAGCTTTCTTT	CASSLTTGGTEAFF
TRBJ1-5	TRBV19	NA	TRBD1	TGTGCCAGTAGTATTAGGGACAGAGGAATCCAGCCCCAGCATTTT	CASSIRDRGIQPQHF
TRBJ1-1	TRBV7-9	NA	NA	TGTTCCAGCAGCCTGGGCCTTAACACTGAAGCTTTCTTT	CSSSLGLNTEAFF
TRBJ2-7	TRBV28	NA	TRBD2	TGTGTCACATCTAGCGGATCCTACGAGCAGTACTTC	CVTSSGSYEQYF
TRBJ2-5	TRBV30	few	TRBD1	TGTGCCTGGAGTGTTGGACAGGACTTGAAGACCCAGTACTTC	CAWSVGQDLKTQYF
TRBJ2-4	TRBV2	NA	TRBD1	TGTGCCAGCAGCACGGGACAGGGTACCAACATTCAGTACTTC	CASSTGQGTNIQYF
TRBJ2-3	TRBV29-1	NA	TRBD2	TGCAGCGGTCGACTAGCGGGCACAGATACGCAGTATTTT	CSGRLAGTDTQYF
TRBJ1-6	TRBV29-1	NA	NA	TGCAGCGTTGAGGGCGGTTGGGAGGGGACCCTCCACTTT	CSVEGGWEGTLHF
TRBJ1-6	TRBV30	NA	NA	TGTGCCTGGAGAGCCCCTGGGAAAGGGGTCTCACCCCTCCACTTT	CAWRAPGKGVSPLHF
TRBJ2-2	TRBV21-1	few	NA	TGTGCCAGCAGCAACGGGACAGCTCTCACCGGGGAGCTGTTTTTT	CASSNGTALTGELFF
TRBJ1-2	TRBV2	NA	TRBD1	TGTGCCAGCAGCGATACAGGGGCAAGAGGCTACACCTTC	CASSDTGARGYTF
TRBJ2-5	TRBV5-4	NA	NA	TGTGCCAGCAGTAGCGGAGAGGGTTTCAGGGAGACCCAGTACTTC	CASSSGEGFRETQYF
TRBJ1-5	TRBV10-2	NA	NA	TGCGCCAGCAGAGGACAGACCAATCAGCCCCAGCATTTT	CASRGQTNQPQHF
TRBJ1-2	TRBV7-9	NA	NA	TGTGCCAGCAGCTACGGGATCTATGGCTACACCTTC	CASSYGIYGYTF
TRBJ2-7	TRBV30	NA	TRBD2	TGTGCCGGGCTAGCGGGATCCTACGAGCAGTACTTC	CAGLAGSYEQYF
TRBJ1-2	TRBV6-5	NA	NA	TGTGCCAGCAGTAGCCCTACGGCTGGAGGCTATGGCTACACCTTC	CASSSPTAGGYGYTF
TRBJ2-1	TRBV7-6	NA	NA	TGTGCCAGCAGCAGTAGCGGATACAATGAGCAGTTCTTC	CASSSSGYNEQFF
TRBJ2-7	TRBV5-1	NA	NA	TGCGCCAGCAGCCTAGCGTTAAACTCCTACGAGCAGTACTTC	CASSLALNSYEQYF
TRBJ2-5	TRBV6-1	NA	TRBD1	TGTGCCAGCAGTGATGTTCACAGGGGGCAAGAGACCCAGTACTTC	CASSDVHRGQETQYF
TRBJ1-2	TRBV6-5	NA	TRBD1	TGTGCCAGCAGCCAAACAGGGGGATATGGCTACACCTTC	CASSQTGGYGYTF
TRBJ1-5	TRBV2	NA	NA	TGTGCCAGCAGTGAAGGGCGGAACAATCAGCCCCAGCATTTT	CASSEGRNNQPQHF
TRBJ2-2	TRBV6-4	NA	NA	TGTGCCACCGGACTAGGGGGGAACACCGGGGAGCTGTTTTTT	CATGLGGNTGELFF